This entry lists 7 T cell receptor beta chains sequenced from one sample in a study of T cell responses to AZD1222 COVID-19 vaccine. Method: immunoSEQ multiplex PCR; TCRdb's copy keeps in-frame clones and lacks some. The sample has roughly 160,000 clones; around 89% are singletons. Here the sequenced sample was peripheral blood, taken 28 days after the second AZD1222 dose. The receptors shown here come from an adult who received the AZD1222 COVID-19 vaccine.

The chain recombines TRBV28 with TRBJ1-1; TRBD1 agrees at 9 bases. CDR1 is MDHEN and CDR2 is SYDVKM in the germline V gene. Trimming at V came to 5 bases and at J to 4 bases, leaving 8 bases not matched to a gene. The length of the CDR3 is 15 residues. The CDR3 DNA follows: TGTGCCAGCAGTACAGGGGGCGGGTATTCCACTGAAGCTTTCTTT. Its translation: CASSTGGGYSTEAFF.

The CDR3 sequence is CASSPEWGTEAFF. CDR3 sequence (DNA): TGTGCCAGCAGCCCGGAGTGGGGCACTGAAGCTTTCTTT. This chain joins TRBV9 and TRBJ1-1, with D unclear. Germline assignment: CDR1 SGDLS and CDR2 YYNGEE. This CDR3 comprises 13 residues. Trimming took off 4 bases at V and 4 bases at J, with 11 bases between the two ends.

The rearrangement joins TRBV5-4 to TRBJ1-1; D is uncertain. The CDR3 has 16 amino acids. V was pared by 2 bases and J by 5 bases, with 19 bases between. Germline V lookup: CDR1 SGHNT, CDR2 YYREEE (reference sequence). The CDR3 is CASSFDITPGWTEAFF. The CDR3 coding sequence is TGTGCCAGCAGCTTCGATATCACCCCGGGGTGGACTGAAGCTTTCTTT.

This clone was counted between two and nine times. The CDR3 region has the DNA TGCGCCAGCAGCTTCCGGACTAGCGGGGGACCCACCCAAGAGACCCAGTACTTC. Translated: CASSFRTSGGPTQETQYF. This chain joins TRBV5-1 and TRBJ2-5; TRBD2 aligns across 13 bases. CDR3 length: 18 amino acids. Per the germline V gene, CDR1 is SGHRS and CDR2 is YFSETQ. V shed 2 bases and J 1 base; nucleotides not matched to a gene: 8.

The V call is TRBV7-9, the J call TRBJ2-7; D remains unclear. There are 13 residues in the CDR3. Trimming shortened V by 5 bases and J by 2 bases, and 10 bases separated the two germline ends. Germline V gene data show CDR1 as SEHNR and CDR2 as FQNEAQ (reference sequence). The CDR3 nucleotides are TGTGCCAGCAGCCCGACAAATACCTACGAGCAGTACTTC. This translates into CASSPTNTYEQYF.

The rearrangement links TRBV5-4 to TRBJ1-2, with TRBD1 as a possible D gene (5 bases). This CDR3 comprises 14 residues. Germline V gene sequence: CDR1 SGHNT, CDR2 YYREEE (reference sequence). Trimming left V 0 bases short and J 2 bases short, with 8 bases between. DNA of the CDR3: TGTGCCAGCAGCTTGGGGGGCGGGAACTATGGCTACACCTTC. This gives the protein CASSLGGGNYGYTF.

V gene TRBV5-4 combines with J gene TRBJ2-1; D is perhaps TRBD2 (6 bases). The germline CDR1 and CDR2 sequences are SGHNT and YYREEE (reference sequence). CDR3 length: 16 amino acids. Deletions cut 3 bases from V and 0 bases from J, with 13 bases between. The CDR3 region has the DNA TGTGCCAGCAGCTACGGACTACTCCGCTCCTACAATGAGCAGTTCTTC. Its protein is CASSYGLLRSYNEQFF.